The sequence of this TCR beta chain was determined in a study of blood T cells in healthy people across ages. Each of the donors had approximately 10 milliliters of peripheral blood drawn into EDTA-treated Vacutainer tubes. A second about 7 to 12 cycle PCR used barcoded and J-beta primers. TCRdb processed the 5' RACE reads anew with MiXCR; each CDR3 protein has one entry. This table has about 570,000 distinct CDR3 sequences, roughly 29% appearing once. V was trimmed by 1 base and J by 8 bases, leaving 15 bases between them. The CDR3 contains 15 residues. Germline CDR1 is MNHEY and CDR2 is SMNVEV (reference sequence). The sample holds one count of this clonotype.

This receptor was obtained from a woman in her sixties or seventies in good health. Material for sequencing was blood. This sequence joins TRBV27 and TRBJ2-1; D possibly corresponds to TRBD2 (6 bases). The CDR3 protein is CASSLWDRDWDEQFF. CDR3 nucleotide sequence: TGTGCCAGCAGTTTATGGGACCGGGACTGGGATGAGCAGTTCTTC.